This entry lists 18 T cell receptor beta chains sequenced from one sample in a study of blood T cell repertoires in COVID-19. Repertoires were generated with immunoSEQ multiplex PCR, while TCRdb's copy carries only in-frame clones and drops some. The sample has some 50,000 clones; approximately 80% are singletons. Sequenced input: peripheral blood. These receptors all come from a man aged 50-59 years with acute or convalescent COVID-19.

This clone has more than one count but fewer than ten. The chain recombines TRBV4-2 with TRBJ2-7; D remains unclear. The CDR3 spans 13 residues. Between the trimmed V and J ends, which lost 0 bases and 7 bases, there was a span of 10 bases. Germline CDR1 LGHNA, CDR2 YNFKEQ. Written as DNA, the CDR3 is TGTGCCAGCAGCCAAGATAACAGTGCTGAGCAGTACTTC. This encodes CASSQDNSAEQYF.

The count of this clone is one. The CDR3, as DNA: TGTGCCAGCGCACTTAGGGGAAAAGGACAGGGCCCAATGAGTCGCTATGGCTACACCTTC. This sequence encodes CASALRGKGQGPMSRYGYTF. V and J are TRBV7-8 and TRBJ1-2; 8 nucleotides align to TRBD1. Trimming removed 8 bases from V and 4 bases from J; junction bases left unmatched: 27. Germline CDR1 is SGHVS and CDR2 is FQNEAQ. The CDR3 runs 20 residues.

V usage is TRBV6-6 and J usage is TRBJ2-5; 8 nucleotides agree with TRBD1. V lost 7 bases and J lost 2; bases outside the gene matches: 6. The CDR3 loop spans 14 amino acids. Germline CDR1 is MNHNY and CDR2 is SVGAGI (reference sequence). CDR3 protein: CASNQGARQETQYF. In DNA, the CDR3 is TGTGCCAGCAACCAGGGGGCGCGTCAAGAGACCCAGTACTTC.

The chain combines TRBV12-2 with TRBJ2-7; the D segment call TRBD2 is taken from the table without a DNA check. TRBV12-2 is a pseudogene locus. This CDR3 comprises 11 residues. This CDR3 reads CASRRLREQYF. Here the CDR3 DNA reads TGTGCAAGTCGCCGACTGAGGGAGCAGTACTTC.

The chain has TRBV10-1 and TRBJ2-3, with TRBD2 as a possible D gene (5 bases). This CDR3 comprises 15 residues. Deletions cut 8 bases from V and 0 bases from J, with 15 bases between. Germline V gene sequence: CDR1 WNHNN, CDR2 SYGVQD (reference sequence). The CDR3 nucleotides are TGCGCCAGCCCCGAGGGAGACTCTAGCACAGATACGCAGTATTTT. It encodes CASPEGDSSTDTQYF.

The chain couples TRBV6-1 to TRBJ1-2; the D gene is possibly TRBD1 (5 bases). This CDR3 spans 14 amino acids. The germline V and J ends were trimmed by 2 bases and 3 bases, with 10 bases remaining between them. CDR1 and CDR2 (germline): MNHNS, SASEGT. The CDR3 here is CASSENRGDYGYTF. For the CDR3, the DNA is TGTGCCAGCAGTGAAAATAGGGGCGACTATGGCTACACCTTC.

The gene calls are TRBV5-4 and TRBJ2-1; no firm D call. The germline V and J ends were trimmed by 5 bases and 3 bases, with 3 bases remaining between them. The CDR3 has 11 amino acids. Germline CDR1 reads SGHNT; CDR2 reads YYREEE (reference sequence). CDR3 DNA sequence: TGTGCCAGCAGTAACTACAATGAGCAGTTCTTC. It codes for CASSNYNEQFF.

The chain is built from TRBV6-5 and TRBJ2-7; D might be TRBD1 (6 bases). CDR1 MNHEY and CDR2 SVGAGI come from the germline V gene. The CDR3 runs to 14 residues. V was pared by 0 bases and J by 6 bases, with 12 bases between. Written as DNA, the CDR3 is TGTGCCAGCAGTTACTCGACAGGCCCTCTCGAGCAGTACTTC. Amino acid sequence: CASSYSTGPLEQYF.

This chain joins TRBV14 and TRBJ2-7, with a possible D match to TRBD2 (6 bases). Trimming took off 3 bases at V and 3 bases at J, with 6 bases between the two ends. The V gene's germline CDR1 is SGHDN and CDR2 FVKESK. This CDR3 region has 12 residues. CDR3 residues: CASSQGGYEQYF. CDR3 DNA: TGTGCCAGCAGCCAGGGGGGCTACGAGCAGTACTTC.

This chain links TRBV14 with TRBJ1-2, with TRBD1 matching over 7 bases. Germline loops: CDR1 SGHDN, CDR2 FVKESK. V trimming: 0 bases; J trimming: 8 bases; junction bases outside the gene matches: 12. The CDR3 covers 16 residues. The CDR3 DNA is TGTGCCAGCAGCCAAGAGGTTAGCCGGGACAGACGAGGCTACACCTTC. It specifies CASSQEVSRDRRGYTF.

By sample fraction, this clone is medium-sized. This rearrangement joins TRBV15 to TRBJ2-7, with 9 nucleotides matching TRBD2. V gave up 3 bases and J gave up 1 base; unmatched junction bases: 7. Germline lookup yields CDR1 LNHNV and CDR2 YYDKDF (reference sequence). The length of the CDR3 is 16 residues. CDR3 nucleotide sequence: TGTGCCACCAGCAGCGATCTAGCGGGGACTTCCTACGAGCAGTACTTC. The encoded protein is CATSSDLAGTSYEQYF.

The chain links TRBV7-2 to TRBJ2-1; 9 nucleotides match TRBD2. CDR1 and CDR2 (germline): SGHTA, FQGNSA. The CDR3 spans 15 residues. The V segment lost 3 bases and the J segment 3 bases; nucleotides outside the gene matches: 3. The CDR3 loop is CASSLASGNYNEQFF. DNA of the CDR3: TGTGCCAGCAGCTTGGCTAGCGGGAACTACAATGAGCAGTTCTTC. Full variable domain (rest looked up from reference TRBV7-2 and TRBJ2-1): GAGVSQSPSNKVTEKGKDVELRCDPISGHTALYWYRQSLGQGLEFLIYFQGNSAPDKSGLPSDRFSAERTGGSVSTLTIQRTQQEDSAVYLCASSLASGNYNEQFFGPGTRLTVL.

The genes are TRBV6-4 and TRBJ2-3, with TRBD2 identical over 11 bases. With 5 bases clipped from V and 2 bases from J, the junction kept 3 bases outside the gene matches. The CDR3 runs 15 residues. Germline V gene sequence: CDR1 MRHNA, CDR2 SNTAGT. CDR3 nucleotides: TGTGCCAGCAGTCAGACTAGCGGGACCACAGATACGCAGTATTTT. Its protein is CASSQTSGTTDTQYF.

This chain joins TRBV6-1 and TRBJ1-1, with 7 bases fitting TRBD1. Germline V gives CDR1 MNHNS, CDR2 SASEGT. The CDR3 is made up of 15 amino acids. Trimming took 3 bases from V and 1 from J; bases not matched to a gene: 5. Here the CDR3 reads CASSERGQRNTEAFF. CDR3 DNA sequence: TGTGCCAGCAGTGAGAGGGGGCAGCGGAACACTGAAGCTTTCTTT.

The genes are TRBV2 and TRBJ2-5; D is possibly TRBD1 (5 bases). Germline V lookup: CDR1 SNHLY, CDR2 FYNNEI. Trimming pared 8 bases from V and 4 bases from J, leaving 14 bases between. The length of the CDR3 is 13 residues. This chain's CDR3 is CASGAGRLETQYF. The CDR3 DNA follows: TGTGCCAGCGGGGCAGGGCGATTAGAGACCCAGTACTTC. Full variable domain (missing parts from reference TRBV2 and TRBJ2-5): EPEVTQTPSHQVTQMGQEVILRCVPISNHLYFYWYRQILGQKVEFLVSFYNNEISEKSEIFDDQFSVERPDGSNFTLKIRSTKLEDSAMYFCASGAGRLETQYFGPGTRLLVL.

V gene TRBV3-1 (or the pseudogene TRBV3-2) combines with J gene TRBJ2-7, with 10 bases fitting TRBD2. The junction had 5 bases not matched to a gene; V was cut back by 1 base and J by 11 bases. The CDR3 contains 13 residues. The germline V gene has CDR1 LGHDT and CDR2 YNNKEL (reference sequence). The CDR3 sequence is CASSQGRGLAKYF. For the CDR3, the DNA is TGTGCCAGCAGCCAAGGTAGGGGACTAGCGAAGTACTTC.

This chain joins TRBV11-2 and TRBJ1-4, with a possible D match to TRBD1 (5 bases). The CDR3 contains 16 residues. V was pared by 3 bases and J by 4 bases, with 15 bases between. CDR1 is SGHAT, CDR2 FQNNGV, per germline. The CDR3 sequence is CASSLVQGKVNEKLFF. The CDR3 DNA reads TGTGCCAGCAGCTTGGTGCAGGGTAAGGTTAATGAAAAACTGTTTTTT.

This clone was counted once. This chain joins TRBV12-3 or TRBV12-4 and TRBJ1-1; D remains unclear. CDR3 length: 11 amino acids. Trimming pared 6 bases from V and 2 bases from J, leaving 4 bases between. The CDR3 coding sequence is TGTGCCAGCAGACTAAACACTGAAGCTTTCTTT. Amino acid sequence: CASRLNTEAFF.